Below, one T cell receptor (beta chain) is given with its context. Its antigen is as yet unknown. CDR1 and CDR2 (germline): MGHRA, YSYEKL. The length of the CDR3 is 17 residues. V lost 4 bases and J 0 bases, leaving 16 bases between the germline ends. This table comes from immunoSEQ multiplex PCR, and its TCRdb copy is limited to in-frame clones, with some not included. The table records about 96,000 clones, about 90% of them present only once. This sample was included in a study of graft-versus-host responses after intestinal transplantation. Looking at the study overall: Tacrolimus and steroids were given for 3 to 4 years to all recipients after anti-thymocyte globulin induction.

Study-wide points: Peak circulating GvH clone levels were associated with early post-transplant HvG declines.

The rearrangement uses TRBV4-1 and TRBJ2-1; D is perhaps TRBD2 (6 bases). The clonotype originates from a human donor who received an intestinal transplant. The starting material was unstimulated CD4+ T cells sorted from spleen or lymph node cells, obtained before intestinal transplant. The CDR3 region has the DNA TGCGCCAGCAGCCGCGCGGTGGGGAGGAGCTCCTACAATGAGCAGTTCTTC. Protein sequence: CASSRAVGRSSYNEQFF.